This TCR beta chain was found in a study of CD8+ T cells in alopecia areata. Germline V lookup: CDR1 SGHDT, CDR2 YYEEEE. The CDR3 extends over 15 amino acids. V shed 4 bases, J shed 2 bases, and the junction held 6 bases outside the gene matches. Treatment specified: oral pan-JAK inhibitor, 5-10 mg twice daily. cDNA reverse transcribed from extracted RNA served as the sequencing template. Generated by immunoSEQ multiplex PCR, the TCRdb table keeps only in-frame clones and is missing some. The top ten hold around a sixth of the sample, which has fewer than 100,000 clones, around 70% seen once. V usage is TRBV5-6 and J usage is TRBJ2-7, with 10 bases matching TRBD1. The material was CD8+ T cells sorted from blood, obtained between weeks 44 and 45, from a patient treated with tofacitinib. This TCR was recovered from a human donor with alopecia areata. The DNA of the CDR3 is TGTGCCAGCAGCGCGGGACAGGGGATCACCTACGAGCAGTACTTC. This codes for CASSAGQGITYEQYF.